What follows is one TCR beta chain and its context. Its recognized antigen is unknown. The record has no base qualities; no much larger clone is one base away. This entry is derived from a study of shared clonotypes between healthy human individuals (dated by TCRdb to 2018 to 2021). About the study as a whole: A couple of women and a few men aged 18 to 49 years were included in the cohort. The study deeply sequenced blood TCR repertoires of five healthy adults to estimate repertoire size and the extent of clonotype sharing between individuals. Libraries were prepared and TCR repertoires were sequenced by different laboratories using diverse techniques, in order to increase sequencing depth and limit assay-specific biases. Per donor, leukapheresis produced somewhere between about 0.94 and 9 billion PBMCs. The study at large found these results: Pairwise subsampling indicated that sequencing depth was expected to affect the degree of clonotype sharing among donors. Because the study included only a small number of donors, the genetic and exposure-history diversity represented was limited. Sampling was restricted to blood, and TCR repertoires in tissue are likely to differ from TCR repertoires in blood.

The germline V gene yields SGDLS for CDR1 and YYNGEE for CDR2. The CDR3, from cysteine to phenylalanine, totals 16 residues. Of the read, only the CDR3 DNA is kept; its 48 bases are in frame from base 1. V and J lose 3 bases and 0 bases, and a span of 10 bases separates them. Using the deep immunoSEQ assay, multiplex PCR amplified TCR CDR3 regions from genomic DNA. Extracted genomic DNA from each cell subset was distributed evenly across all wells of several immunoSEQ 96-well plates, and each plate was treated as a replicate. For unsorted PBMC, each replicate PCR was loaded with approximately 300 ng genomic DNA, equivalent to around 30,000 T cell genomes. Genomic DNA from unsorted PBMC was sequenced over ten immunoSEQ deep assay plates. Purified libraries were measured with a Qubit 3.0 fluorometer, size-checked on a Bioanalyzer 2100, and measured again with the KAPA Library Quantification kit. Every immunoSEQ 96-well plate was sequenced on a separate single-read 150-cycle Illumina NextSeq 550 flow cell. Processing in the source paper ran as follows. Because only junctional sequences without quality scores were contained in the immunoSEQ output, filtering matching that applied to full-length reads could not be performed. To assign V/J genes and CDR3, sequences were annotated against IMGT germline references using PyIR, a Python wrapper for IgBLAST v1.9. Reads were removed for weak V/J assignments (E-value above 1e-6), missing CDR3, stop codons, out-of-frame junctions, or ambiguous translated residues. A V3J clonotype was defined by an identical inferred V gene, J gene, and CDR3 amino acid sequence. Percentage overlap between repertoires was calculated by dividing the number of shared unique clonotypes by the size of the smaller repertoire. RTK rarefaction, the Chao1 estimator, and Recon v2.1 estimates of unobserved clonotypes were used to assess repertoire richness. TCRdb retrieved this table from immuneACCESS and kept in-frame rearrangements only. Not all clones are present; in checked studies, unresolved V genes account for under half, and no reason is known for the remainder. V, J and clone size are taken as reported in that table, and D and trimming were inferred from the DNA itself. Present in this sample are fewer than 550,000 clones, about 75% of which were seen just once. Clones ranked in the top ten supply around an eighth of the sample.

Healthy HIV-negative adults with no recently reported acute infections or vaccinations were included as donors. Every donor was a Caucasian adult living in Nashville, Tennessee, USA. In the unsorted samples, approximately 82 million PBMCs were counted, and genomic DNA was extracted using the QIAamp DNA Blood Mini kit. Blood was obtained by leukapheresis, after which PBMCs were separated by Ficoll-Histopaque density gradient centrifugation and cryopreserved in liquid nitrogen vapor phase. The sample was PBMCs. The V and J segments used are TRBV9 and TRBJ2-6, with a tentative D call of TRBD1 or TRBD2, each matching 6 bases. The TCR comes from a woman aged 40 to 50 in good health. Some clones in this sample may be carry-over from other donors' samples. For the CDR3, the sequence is CASSARGVSGANVLTF. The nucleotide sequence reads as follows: TGTGCCAGCAGCGCGAGGGGGGTCTCTGGGGCCAACGTCCTGACTTTC.